This T cell receptor (beta chain) was retrieved from a study of T cells in narcolepsy. Study background: Patients with NT1 or NT2 and healthy control donors were enrolled.

There are 14 residues in the CDR3. V lost 3 bases and J 8 bases, leaving 16 bases between the germline ends. Germline V CDR1 and CDR2: SGHTA, FQGNSA. In the case of this clone: As yet, its antigen is unknown.

Study-wide points: Autoreactive clonotypes reportedly recurred in blood of same and different patients, not controls. No autoreactive T cell clone sequences appeared in some memory CD4+ repertoires. Same-patient CSF and blood CD4+ T cell clonotypes included HCRT-specific and TRIB2-specific autoreactive ones.

Method: immunoSEQ multiplex PCR; TCRdb's copy keeps in-frame clones and lacks some. The profile covers some 34,000 clones, with roughly 90% appearing a single time and 0.95% to 1.5% taken by the ten largest. This rearrangement joins TRBV7-2 to TRBJ1-2; the D is unclear. The receptor comes from a human donor with narcolepsy. The sequenced sample was CD45RA- memory CD4+ T cells from PBMCs. The CDR3 bases are TGTGCCAGCAGCTTTAACGCAGTCGACGAGGGCTACACCTTC. Its protein is CASSFNAVDEGYTF. The complete variable domain, with remaining parts taken from reference TRBV7-2 and TRBJ1-2, reads GAGVSQSPSNKVTEKGKDVELRCDPISGHTALYWYRQSLGQGLEFLIYFQGNSAPDKSGLPSDRFSAERTGGSVSTLTIQRTQQEDSAVYLCASSFNAVDEGYTFGSGTRLTVV.